Following are 31 T cell receptor beta chains from one sample sequenced in a study of cytomegalovirus exposure and HLA in healthy donors. 13 Jbeta primers and 60 Vbeta primers were used for the PCR. Clones were sequenced by immunoSEQ multiplex PCR, and TCRdb holds only the in-frame ones, with some missing. The top ten clones hold roughly 2% of a sample with 70,000 to 95,000 clones, more than 75% of them seen once. Source material: PBMCs. Receptors originate from a man younger than 35 in good health and CMV-seronegative.

This clone showed up just once. J is TRBJ1-2 and V is TRBV11-2, with D perhaps TRBD1 (5 bases). Trimming removed 4 bases at V and 11 bases at J, with 11 bases between. Germline loops: CDR1 SGHAT, CDR2 FQNNGV. CDR3 length: 11 amino acids. The CDR3 loop is CASSWGGGYTF. The CDR3, as DNA: TGTGCCAGCAGCTGGGGGGGTGGGTACACCTTC.

The chain employs TRBV10-2 and TRBJ2-5; 8 positions match TRBD2. This CDR3 spans 13 amino acids. V lost 4 bases and J lost 4; bases outside the gene matches: 2. In germline, CDR1 is WSHSY, CDR2 SAAADI. CDR3 sequence reads: CASSAGGRETQYF. CDR3 nucleotides: TGCGCCAGCAGTGCGGGGGGGCGAGAGACCCAGTACTTC.

This chain links TRBV7-8 with TRBJ2-1; TRBD2 is a possible D gene (5 bases). The ends were cut back, 5 bases at V and 3 bases at J, with 14 bases in the middle. Per germline, CDR1 SGHVS and CDR2 FQNEAQ. The CDR3 is made up of 15 amino acids. CDR3 amino acids: CASSPGLTGYNEQFF. The CDR3 bases are TGTGCCAGCAGCCCTGGACTCACGGGCTACAATGAGCAGTTCTTC.

This chain connects TRBV2 to TRBJ1-1, with no clear D. The CDR3 length is 12 residues. Trimming pared 6 bases from V and 4 bases from J, leaving 9 bases between. CDR1 and CDR2 from the germline V gene are SNHLY and FYNNEI. The DNA of the CDR3 is TGTGCCAGCAGGCGAGATATCACTGAAGCTTTCTTT. It translates to CASRRDITEAFF.

The chain has TRBV1 and TRBJ2-7; whether TRBD1, the table's D call, matches the DNA was not checked. TRBV1 has pseudogene status. The CDR3 is 18 amino acids. The CDR3 loop reads CTSSQDRRGLVLTYEQYF. The CDR3 nucleotides are TGCACCAGCAGCCAAGATCGGAGGGGGCTGGTATTGACCTACGAGCAGTACTTC.

As regards this clone: The sample contains more than one DNA sequence encoding this CDR3. The rearrangement links TRBV5-5 to TRBJ1-1; the D gene is possibly TRBD1 (6 bases). Looked up from germline, CDR1 is SGHKS and CDR2 is YYEKEE (reference sequence). The CDR3 length is 12 residues. V was trimmed by 6 bases and J by 7 bases, leaving 13 bases between them. CDR3 nucleotide sequence: TGTGCCAGCAAATACGTGACAGGTGAAGCTTTCTTT. Its translation is CASKYVTGEAFF.

This clone was detected a few times. Other DNA sequences in this sample translate to the same CDR3. This sequence joins TRBV5-6 and TRBJ2-7, with 7 nucleotides matching TRBD1. The V gene's germline CDR1 is SGHDT and CDR2 YYEEEE. The CDR3 loop spans 15 amino acids. J gave up 10 bases and V 1 base, and 14 bases lay outside the gene matches. The CDR3 sequence is CASSLPVQGPSEQYF. CDR3 nucleotides: TGTGCCAGCAGCTTGCCCGTACAGGGGCCCTCCGAACAGTACTTC.

V usage is TRBV15 and J usage is TRBJ2-5; 8 bases agree with TRBD2. Germline CDR1 reads LNHNV; CDR2 reads YYDKDF (reference sequence). This CDR3 region has 15 residues. J was trimmed by 5 bases and V by 2 bases; bases with no gene match: 7. The CDR3 spells CATSRSVSGGETQYF. The DNA for the CDR3 is TGTGCCACCAGCAGAAGCGTGTCGGGAGGGGAGACCCAGTACTTC.

A word on this clone: This same CDR3 is encoded by further DNA sequences in the sample. The rearrangement links TRBV9 to TRBJ2-6; D possibly corresponds to TRBD1 (5 bases). Trimming shortened V by 4 bases and J by 0 bases, and 11 bases separated the two germline ends. The germline CDR1 and CDR2 sequences are SGDLS and YYNGEE. CDR3 size: 16 residues. The CDR3 DNA sequence: TGTGCCAGCAGCTCAGACAGAAGCTCTGGGGCCAACGTCCTGACTTTC. This gives the protein CASSSDRSSGANVLTF.

The chain employs TRBV6-5 and TRBJ2-1, with D unclear. This CDR3 is built from 14 residues. Trimming stripped 4 bases from V and 1 base from J, with 8 bases between. CDR1 and CDR2 (germline): MNHEY, SVGAGI. CDR3 DNA sequence: TGTGCCAGCAGTTTTACTGATTCCTACAATGAGCAGTTCTTC. Translation: CASSFTDSYNEQFF.

On this clone itself: An end of the junction differs from the germline gene, which may be a read error. In nucleotides, the CDR3 is TGTTCCAGCAGCTTGAGGGGGCTGGGACAGAGCTCCTACGAGCAGTACTTC. This sequence encodes CSSSLRGLGQSSYEQYF. The rearrangement uses TRBV7-9 and TRBJ2-7, with 7 nucleotides matching TRBD1. CDR1 SEHNR and CDR2 FQNEAQ come from the germline V gene (reference sequence). The CDR3 is 17 residues long.

The chain employs TRBV6-1 and TRBJ1-2; 8 nucleotides align to TRBD1. In germline, CDR1 is MNHNS, CDR2 SASEGT. CDR3 length: 14 residues. Trimming removed 6 bases from V and 1 base from J; junction bases left unmatched: 4. The CDR3 nucleotides are TGTGCCAGCAGCCGGGACAGGCATAACTATGGCTACACCTTC. It specifies CASSRDRHNYGYTF.

The V gene is TRBV27, the J gene TRBJ1-2, with 8 positions matching TRBD1. Looked up from germline, CDR1 is MNHEY and CDR2 is SMNVEV (reference sequence). This CDR3 contains 13 residues. V dropped 6 bases and J dropped 4; count of bases not matched to a gene: 4. The CDR3 here is CASRPTGVYGYTF. The DNA of the CDR3 is TGTGCCAGCAGGCCGACAGGGGTCTATGGCTACACCTTC.

The chain carries TRBV29-1 and TRBJ2-3; 13 bases match TRBD2. The CDR3 is 20 amino acids. The V and J ends lost 5 bases and 4 bases, in that order; junction bases with no gene match: 21. Germline lookup yields CDR1 SQVTM and CDR2 ANQGSEA. Here the CDR3 DNA reads TGCAGCGTTTTCCGCGAGTTGACTAGCGGGGGGCCTGGGGCCCCAGATACGCAGTATTTT. Amino acids: CSVFRELTSGGPGAPDTQYF.

The chain is built from TRBV5-5 and TRBJ1-5; TRBD1 is a possible D gene (5 bases). The CDR3 loop spans 14 amino acids. Trimming pared 2 bases from V and 4 bases from J, leaving 10 bases between. Looked up from germline, CDR1 is SGHKS and CDR2 is YYEKEE (reference sequence). CDR3 sequence: CASSLQAVNQPQHF. CDR3 DNA: TGTGCCAGCAGCTTACAGGCGGTTAATCAGCCCCAGCATTTT. Using reference TRBV5-5 and TRBJ1-5 for the parts outside the CDR3, the full variable domain is DAGVTQSPTHLIKTRGQQVTLRCSPISGHKSVSWYQQVLGQGPQFIFQYYEKEERGRGNFPDRFSARQFPNYSSELNVNALLLGDSALYLCASSLQAVNQPQHFGDGTRLSIL.

The J gene is TRBJ2-3, the V gene TRBV15; 15 nucleotides match TRBD2. J was trimmed by 1 base and V by 3 bases; bases with no gene match: 5. Looked up from germline, CDR1 is LNHNV and CDR2 is YYDKDF (reference sequence). CDR3 length: 18 residues. CDR3 loop: CATSRGLAGGGGTDTQYF. For the CDR3, the DNA is TGTGCCACCAGCAGGGGACTAGCGGGGGGTGGCGGCACAGATACGCAGTATTTT.

The CDR3 reads CASSLGHRINTDTQYF. CDR3 bases: TGCGCCAGCAGCTTGGGACACCGAATAAACACAGATACGCAGTATTTT. The chain uses TRBV5-1 and TRBJ2-3; D is uncertain. Deletions cut 0 bases from V and 2 bases from J, with 13 bases between. Germline V CDR1 and CDR2: SGHRS, YFSETQ. This CDR3 is 16 amino acids long.

The chain carries TRBV18 and TRBJ1-1; TRBD1 agrees at 8 bases. With 4 bases clipped from V and 5 bases from J, the junction kept 3 bases outside the gene matches. Germline lookup yields CDR1 KGHSH and CDR2 LQKENI. The CDR3 runs 13 residues. The CDR3 spells CASSLDRETEAFF. CDR3 nucleotides: TGTGCCAGCTCACTGGACAGGGAAACTGAAGCTTTCTTT.

The J gene is TRBJ1-5, the V gene TRBV18; 7 nucleotides align to TRBD1. Germline values: CDR1 KGHSH, CDR2 LQKENI. V dropped 4 bases and J dropped 7; count of bases not matched to a gene: 10. The CDR3 runs to 15 residues. CDR3 loop: CASSRETGYGQPQHF. Here the CDR3 DNA reads TGTGCCAGCTCACGAGAGACAGGGTATGGGCAGCCCCAGCATTTT.

DNA of the CDR3: TGTGCCAGCAGCTTAGCCGGGTTGGATGAGCAGTTCTTC. Amino acids: CASSLAGLDEQFF. The chain links TRBV7-2 to TRBJ2-1; no reliable D call. From germline, CDR1 is SGHTA and CDR2 FQGNSA. Between the trimmed V and J ends, which lost 0 bases and 8 bases, there was a span of 8 bases. The CDR3 contains 13 residues.

This clone was picked up a small number of times. CDR3: CASSERYRGLGTDTQYF. As DNA, the CDR3 is TGTGCCAGCAGTGAGCGATACAGGGGGCTGGGCACAGATACGCAGTATTTT. The chain employs TRBV6-1 and TRBJ2-3, with 9 bases aligning to TRBD1. The germline V gene has CDR1 MNHNS and CDR2 SASEGT. The CDR3 loop spans 17 amino acids. The J segment lost 1 base and the V segment lost 3 bases, leaving 8 bases of the junction unmatched.

This chain links TRBV2 with TRBJ2-3; possibly TRBD2 for D (6 bases). Germline V gene data show CDR1 as SNHLY and CDR2 as FYNNEI. The CDR3 length is 16 residues. Trimming stripped 1 base from V and 0 bases from J, with 11 bases between. Here the CDR3 reads CASSEVGGTSTDTQYF. The CDR3 bases are TGTGCCAGCAGTGAAGTTGGGGGGACCAGCACAGATACGCAGTATTTT.

A single count supports this clone. The V gene is TRBV23-1, the J gene TRBJ1-5; D uncertain. TRBV23-1 is flagged as an ORF with uncertain function. CDR3 length equals 14 residues. V was shortened by 3 bases and J by 2 bases, with 8 bases between the two germline ends. The CDR3 DNA sequence: TGCGCCAGCAGTCACACCGGGGGCAATCAGCCCCAGCATTTT. Translated: CASSHTGGNQPQHF.

This sequence joins TRBV14 and TRBJ2-5; D is undetermined. The CDR3 runs 13 residues. The V gene lost 1 base and the J gene lost 3 bases, with 6 bases spanning the gap. Per the germline V gene, CDR1 is SGHDN and CDR2 is FVKESK. CDR3 DNA: TGTGCCAGCAGCCAAGTGGCGGAAGAGACCCAGTACTTC. This gives the protein CASSQVAEETQYF.

This chain uses TRBV7-8 with TRBJ1-2; TRBD1 might be the D (6 bases). Germline V gene data show CDR1 as SGHVS and CDR2 as FQNEAQ. The CDR3 has 15 amino acids. Between the trimmed V and J ends, which lost 5 bases and 4 bases, there was a span of 17 bases. The CDR3 DNA reads as TGTGCCAGCAGCATTAGGGGGGGAGCTCTCTATGGCTACACCTTC. Amino acids: CASSIRGGALYGYTF.

The rearrangement uses TRBV5-1 and TRBJ2-7, with 9 nucleotides matching TRBD1. With 0 bases clipped from V and 1 base from J, the junction kept 2 bases outside the gene matches. The CDR3 extends over 15 amino acids. Germline V gene data show CDR1 as SGHRS and CDR2 as YFSETQ. The CDR3 reads CASSLEGQGSYEQYF. DNA of the CDR3: TGCGCCAGCAGCTTGGAGGGACAGGGATCCTACGAGCAGTACTTC. The full variable domain, in which reference TRBV5-1 and TRBJ2-7 provide the parts outside the CDR3, is KAGVTQTPRYLIKTRGQQVTLSCSPISGHRSVSWYQQTPGQGLQFLFEYFSETQRNKGNFPGRFSGRQFSNSRSEMNVSTLELGDSALYLCASSLEGQGSYEQYFGPGTRLTVT.

This chain links TRBV6-5 with TRBJ2-1; tentatively, D is TRBD2 (6 bases). V was clipped by 2 bases and J by 3 bases, with 11 bases between them. Germline V lookup: CDR1 MNHEY, CDR2 SVGAGI. The CDR3 sequence is 15 residues long. CDR3: CASSYGQGLYNEQFF. Written as DNA, the CDR3 is TGTGCCAGCAGTTACGGCCAGGGACTCTACAATGAGCAGTTCTTC.

V usage is TRBV10-3 and J usage is TRBJ2-7; TRBD1 matches at 8 bases. CDR1 ENHRY and CDR2 SYGVKD come from the germline V gene. This CDR3 spans 13 amino acids. V lost 7 bases and J lost 5; bases outside the gene matches: 7. CDR3 nucleotides: TGTGCCATCACGGTCAGACAGGGGAACGAGCAGTACTTC. Translating gives CAITVRQGNEQYF.

Of note for this clone: At one end the junction does not follow the germline gene, possibly because of a read error. CDR3: CSSGLGTGQQYF. Written as DNA, the CDR3 is TGTTCCAGCGGCTTAGGGACAGGACAGCAGTACTTC. This chain joins TRBV7-9 and TRBJ2-7; 8 bases map to TRBD1. Germline CDR1 and CDR2: SEHNR and FQNEAQ (reference sequence). CDR3 length: 12 amino acids.

The V call is TRBV7-7, the J call TRBJ2-7, with D perhaps matching TRBD1 (6 bases). Germline V gene data show CDR1 as SSHAT and CDR2 as FNYEAQ (reference sequence). The CDR3 is 15 residues long. The V gene lost 2 bases and the J gene lost 2 bases, with 13 bases spanning the gap. The CDR3 sequence: CASSLRFGDTYEQYF. The CDR3 DNA follows: TGTGCCAGCAGCTTACGCTTCGGGGACACCTACGAGCAGTACTTC. The full variable domain, completed using reference TRBV7-7 and TRBJ2-7, is GAGVSQSPRYKVTKRGQDVTLRCDPISSHATLYWYQQALGQGPEFLTYFNYEAQPDKSGLPSDRFSAERPEGSISTLTIQRTEQRDSAMYRCASSLRFGDTYEQYFGPGTRLTVT.

The chain joins TRBV6-5 to TRBJ1-2, with unresolved D. Germline loops: CDR1 MNHEY, CDR2 SVGAGI. This CDR3 has 14 residues. The ends were cut back, 0 bases at V and 4 bases at J, with 9 bases in the middle. In DNA form, the CDR3 reads TGTGCCAGCAGTTACTCATCACAGCTCTATGGCTACACCTTC. Its translation is CASSYSSQLYGYTF.